The next 7 T cell receptor beta chains were all read from a single sample in a study of Graves' ophthalmopathy and Graves' hyperthyroidism. Amplified TCR beta CDR3 regions were obtained using RNA transcripts as template. The authors performed first-round RT-PCR with HTBI primers and then a second-round multiplex PCR. In TCRdb, the multiplex PCR reads were re-called with MiXCR into one record per CDR3 protein. The sample yields roughly 700,000 distinct CDR3 sequences, roughly 40% seen once. The sample comprised peripheral blood. These receptors were taken from an adult man with Graves' ophthalmopathy.

This clonotype appeared a few times. The rearrangement uses TRBV29-1 and TRBJ2-7; 8 bases are a match to TRBD1. V shed 4 bases and J 6 bases; nucleotides not matched to a gene: 14. CDR1 is SQVTM, CDR2 ANQGSEA, per germline. CDR3 length: 15 amino acids. CDR3 sequence: CSVAGGAAKTGEQYF. The CDR3 nucleotides read TGCAGCGTTGCAGGGGGCGCCGCAAAAACCGGCGAGCAGTACTTC.

This clonotype has a handful of counts. V gene TRBV5-8 combines with J gene TRBJ2-7, with D possibly being TRBD1 (6 bases). V lost 0 bases and J 6 bases, leaving 16 bases between the germline ends. This CDR3 spans 15 amino acids. The germline CDR1 and CDR2 sequences are SGHTS and YDEGEE. The CDR3 region has the DNA TGTGCCAGCAGCTTGGCCGGGACATGGGAAGTCGAGCAGTACTTC. Amino acids: CASSLAGTWEVEQYF.

The chain has TRBV2 and TRBJ2-5; 7 positions agree with TRBD1. Germline assignment: CDR1 SNHLY and CDR2 FYNNEI. The CDR3 is made up of 15 amino acids. The V and J ends lost 6 bases and 2 bases, in that order; junction bases with no gene match: 9. As DNA, the CDR3 is TGTGCCAGCAGCTTAGAACCCAGGGGGCAAGAGACCCAGTACTTC. It specifies CASSLEPRGQETQYF.

In this sample, this clonotype turned up many times. The V call is TRBV2, the J call TRBJ1-6, with 7 positions matching TRBD1. Germline values: CDR1 SNHLY, CDR2 FYNNEI. J gave up 6 bases and V 3 bases, and 2 bases lay outside the gene matches. There are 14 residues in the CDR3. The CDR3, as DNA: TGTGCCAGCAGTGACGGGACAGCTAATTCACCCCTCCACTTT. It codes for CASSDGTANSPLHF.

A remark on this clonotype: Relative to the germline gene, one junction end is altered; a read error may explain this. The V gene is TRBV12-3 or TRBV12-4, the J gene TRBJ2-5; D may match TRBD1 or TRBD2 (5 bases each). The CDR3 has 13 residues. CDR3: CSSSFTGPETQYF. The CDR3 DNA reads TGTTCCAGCAGTTTCACGGGGCCAGAGACCCAGTACTTC.

With respect to this clonotype: The conserved closing phenylalanine or tryptophan is absent in this CDR3, likely reflecting a read error. It is unclear where the CDR3 begins or ends on the DNA, so no DNA is shown, and the CDR3 is as TCRdb lists it. V usage is TRBV19 and J usage is TRBJ1-1. The CDR3 has 8 amino acids, counting both end residues. Germline CDR1 and CDR2: LNHDA and SQIVND (reference sequence). The CDR3 loop is CASTKTAR.

This clonotype was counted at least ten times. The rearrangement uses TRBV19 and TRBJ1-4; no reliable D call. V shed 7 bases and J shed 5 bases, with 8 bases lying between them. The CDR3 spans 12 residues. Per germline, CDR1 LNHDA and CDR2 SQIVND (reference sequence). Here the CDR3 DNA reads TGTGCCAGTAACCGGATAAATGAAAAACTGTTTTTT. It yields the protein CASNRINEKLFF.